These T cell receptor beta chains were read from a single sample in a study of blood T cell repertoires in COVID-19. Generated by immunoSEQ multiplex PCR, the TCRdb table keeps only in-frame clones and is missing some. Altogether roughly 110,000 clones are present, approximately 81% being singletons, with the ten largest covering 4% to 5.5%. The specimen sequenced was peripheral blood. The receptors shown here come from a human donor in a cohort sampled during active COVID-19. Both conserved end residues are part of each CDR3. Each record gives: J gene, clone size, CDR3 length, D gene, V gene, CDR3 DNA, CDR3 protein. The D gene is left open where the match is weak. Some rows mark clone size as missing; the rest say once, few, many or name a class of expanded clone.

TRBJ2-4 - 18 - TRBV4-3 TGCGCCAGCAGCCAAGGAGCAAGCGGGACATTAGCCAAAAACATTCAGTACTTC CASSQGASGTLAKNIQYF
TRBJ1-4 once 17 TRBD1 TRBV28 TGTGCCAGCAGTTCGAACCCCATCGACAGGGGGCGTGAAAAACTGTTTTTT CASSSNPIDRGREKLFF
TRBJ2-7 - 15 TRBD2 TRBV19 TGTGCCAGTAGTATAGCGGGAGGGCCTACCTACGAGCAGTACTTC CASSIAGGPTYEQYF
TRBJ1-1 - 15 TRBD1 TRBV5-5 TGTGCCAGCAGCTTCCTGACAGGGGGGTCGACTGAAGCTTTCTTT CASSFLTGGSTEAFF
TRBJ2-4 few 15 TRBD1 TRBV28 TGTGCCAGCAGTTCGTCACAGGGGAATGTGAACATTCAGTACTTC CASSSSQGNVNIQYF
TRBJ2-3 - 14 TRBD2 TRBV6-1 TGTGCCAGCAGTGAAGGGGGGAGGGCAGATACGCAGTATTTT CASSEGGRADTQYF
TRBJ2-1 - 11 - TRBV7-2 TGTGCCAGCAGCCCAAGGGGTGAGCAGTTCTTC CASSPRGEQFF
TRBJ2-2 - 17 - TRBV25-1 TGTGCCAGCAGACCAAACTTTACAGGGCTGGGCACCGGGGAGCTGTTTTTT CASRPNFTGLGTGELFF
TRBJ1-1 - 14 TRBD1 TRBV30 TGTGCCTGGAGTGTCGCAGGGGGCATGACTGAAACTTTCTTT CAWSVAGGMTETFF
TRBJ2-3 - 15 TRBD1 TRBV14 TGTGCCAGCAGCCGACAGGGTTTCAGTACAGATACGCAGTATTTT CASSRQGFSTDTQYF
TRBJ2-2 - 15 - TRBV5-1 TGCGCCAGCACCCAGGGAAGGGGTAACACCGGGGAGCTGTTTTTT CASTQGRGNTGELFF
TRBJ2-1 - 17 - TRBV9 TGTGCCAGCAGCGGCTCAACGGCGAGCGGGCGATACAATGAGCAGTTCTTC CASSGSTASGRYNEQFF
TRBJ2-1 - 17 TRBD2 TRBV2 TGTGCCAGCAGTCCCCGGACTAGCGGGAGCTCCTACAATGAGCAGTTCTTC CASSPRTSGSSYNEQFF
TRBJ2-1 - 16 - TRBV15 TGTGCCACCAGCAGAGATCACGGGAGCTCCTACAATGAGCAGTTCTTC CATSRDHGSSYNEQFF
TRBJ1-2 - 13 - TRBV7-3 TGTGCCAGCAGCCCACAGGGTAACTATGGCTACACCTTC CASSPQGNYGYTF
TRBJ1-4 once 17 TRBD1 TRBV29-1 TGCAGCGTTGTCCGGGACAGGAGTCCTCCAACTAATGAAAAACTGTTTTTT CSVVRDRSPPTNEKLFF
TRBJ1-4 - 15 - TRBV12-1 TGTGCCAGCAGCTCCAAGACAGTAACTAATGAAAAACTGTTTTTT CASSSKTVTNEKLFF
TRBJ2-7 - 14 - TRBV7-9 TGTGCCAGCAGCTCGGACGGGGGTTCGCGTGAGCAGTACTTC CASSSDGGSREQYF
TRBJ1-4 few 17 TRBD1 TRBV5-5 TGTGCCAGCAGCGTGAACCCTGACAGGGAGGTTACTGAAAAACTGTTTTTT CASSVNPDREVTEKLFF
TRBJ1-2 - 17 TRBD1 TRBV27 TGTGCCAGCAGTTTAACTCCACCGGGACAGGGGGTTTGGGGCTACACCTTC CASSLTPPGQGVWGYTF
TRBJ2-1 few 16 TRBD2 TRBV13 TGTGCCAGCAGCTCACGGACTAGCGGGGAATACAATGAGCAGTTCTTC CASSSRTSGEYNEQFF
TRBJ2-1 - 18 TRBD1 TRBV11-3 TGTGCCAGCAGCTTAGACTCCCTGACAGGGAGTGGCTACAATGAGCAGTTCTTC CASSLDSLTGSGYNEQFF
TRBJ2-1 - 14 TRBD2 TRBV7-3 TGTGCCAGCAGCCCCAGGACTAGCGGGAGGGAGCAGTTCTTC CASSPRTSGREQFF
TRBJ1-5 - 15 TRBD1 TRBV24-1 TGTGCCACCAGTGACGCTGCAGGGGGCGATCAGCCCCAGCATTTT CATSDAAGGDQPQHF
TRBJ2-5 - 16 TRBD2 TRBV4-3 TGCGCCAGCAGCCAATTAACTAGCGGAGCCCAAGAGACCCAGTACTTC CASSQLTSGAQETQYF
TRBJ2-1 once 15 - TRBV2 TGTGCCAGCAGTTTCGATAACAGGGGAGGAGGTGAGCAGTTCTTC CASSFDNRGGGEQFF
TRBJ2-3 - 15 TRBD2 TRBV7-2 TGTGCCAGCAGCTTAGGGGGCGGGAGTGGAGATACGCAGTATTTT CASSLGGGSGDTQYF
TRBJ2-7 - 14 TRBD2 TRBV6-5 TGTGCCAGCAGGGGAGGACTAGCGGGAGTCGGGCAGTACTTC CASRGGLAGVGQYF
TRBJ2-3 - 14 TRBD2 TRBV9 TGTGCCAGCAGCATTAGCGGGTTCGCAGATACGCAGTATTTT CASSISGFADTQYF
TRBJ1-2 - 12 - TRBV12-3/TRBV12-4 TGTGCCAGCAGTTGGGGCATGAATGGCTACACCTTC CASSWGMNGYTF
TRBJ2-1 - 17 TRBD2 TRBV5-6 TGTGCCAGCAGCCCCTTGGGACTAGCGGACCTTACTGATGAGCAGTTCTTC CASSPLGLADLTDEQFF
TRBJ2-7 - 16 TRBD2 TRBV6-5 TGTGCCAGCAGTTACGGGGCCGAGACTAGCGGGAGCCCCCCCCACTTC CASSYGAETSGSPPHF
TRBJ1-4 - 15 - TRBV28 TGTGCCAGCAGTTTTTATGCCTCAGGCGGGCGAACGCTGTTTTTT CASSFYASGGRTLFF
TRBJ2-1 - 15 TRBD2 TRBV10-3 TGTGCCATCAGTGGCGGGACTAGCGGATACAATGAGCAGTTCTTC CAISGGTSGYNEQFF
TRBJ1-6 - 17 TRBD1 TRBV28 TGTGCCAGCAGACCCGTCACAGGGGGCGGCTATAATTCACCCCTCCACTTT CASRPVTGGGYNSPLHF
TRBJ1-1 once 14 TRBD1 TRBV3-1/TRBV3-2 TGTGCCAGCAGCCAAGTTCAGGGGGCTACTGAAGCTTTCTTT CASSQVQGATEAFF
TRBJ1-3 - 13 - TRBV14 TGTGCCAGCAGCCAATATTATGGAAACACCATATATTTT CASSQYYGNTIYF
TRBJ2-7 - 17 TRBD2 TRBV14 TGTGCCAGCAGTCGGACTAGCGGGAGTGCCCCTCCCTACGAGCAGTACTTC CASSRTSGSAPPYEQYF
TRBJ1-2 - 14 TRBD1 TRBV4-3 TGCGCCAGCAGCCAGGGGACAGCCAACTATGGCTACACCTTC CASSQGTANYGYTF
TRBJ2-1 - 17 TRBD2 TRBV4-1 TGCGCCAGCAGCCAATGGGGACTAGCGGGATTTAACAATGAGCAGTTCTTC CASSQWGLAGFNNEQFF
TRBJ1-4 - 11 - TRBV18 TGTGCCAGCTCATCGGGAGAAAAACTGTTTTTT CASSSGEKLFF
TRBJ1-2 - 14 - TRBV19 TGTGCCAGTAGTATAGTTGGGGGCCCCAATGGCTACACCTTC CASSIVGGPNGYTF
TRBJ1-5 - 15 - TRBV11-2 TGTGCCAGCAGCTTAGGGGCAGATAGCAATCAGCCCCAGCATTTT CASSLGADSNQPQHF
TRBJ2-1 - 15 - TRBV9 TGTGCCAGCAGCCCCCAGGGTAGCTCCTACAATGAGCAGTTCTTC CASSPQGSSYNEQFF
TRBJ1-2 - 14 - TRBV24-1 TGTGCCACCAGTGACCTGGACAGTAGCTATGGCTACACCTTC CATSDLDSSYGYTF
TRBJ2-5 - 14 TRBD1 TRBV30 TGTGCCTGGAGTGCAGGGGGCTCCCAAGAGACCCAGTACTTC CAWSAGGSQETQYF
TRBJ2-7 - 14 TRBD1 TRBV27 TGTGCCAGCAGTACCGGGACAGGGGGCAGCGAGCAGTACTTC CASSTGTGGSEQYF
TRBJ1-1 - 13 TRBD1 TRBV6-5 TGTGCCAGCAGCTGGGACAGGGTCACTGAAGCTTTCTTT CASSWDRVTEAFF
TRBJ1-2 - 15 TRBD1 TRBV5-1 TGCGCCAGCAGCTCGGACAGGGACTTATACTATGGCTACACCTTC CASSSDRDLYYGYTF
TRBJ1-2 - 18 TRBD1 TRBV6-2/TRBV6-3 TGTGCCAGCAGTATCCGCCGAGGGACAGGGGGCTACTGGAATGGCTACACCTTC CASSIRRGTGGYWNGYTF
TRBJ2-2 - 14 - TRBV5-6 TGTGCCAGCAGCTTAATGCGGGACCCCGGGGAGCTGTTTTTT CASSLMRDPGELFF